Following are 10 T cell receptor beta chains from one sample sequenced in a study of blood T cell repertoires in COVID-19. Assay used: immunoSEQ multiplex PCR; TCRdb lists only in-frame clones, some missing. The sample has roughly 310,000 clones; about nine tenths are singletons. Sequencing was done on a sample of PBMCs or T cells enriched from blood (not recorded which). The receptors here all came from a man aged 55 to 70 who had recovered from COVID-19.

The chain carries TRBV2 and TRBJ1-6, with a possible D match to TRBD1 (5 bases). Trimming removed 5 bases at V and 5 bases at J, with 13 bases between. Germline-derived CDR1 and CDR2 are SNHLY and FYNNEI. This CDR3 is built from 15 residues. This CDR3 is CASSSDSSHNSPLHF. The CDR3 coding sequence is TGTGCCAGCAGTTCCGACAGTTCTCATAATTCACCCCTCCACTTT.

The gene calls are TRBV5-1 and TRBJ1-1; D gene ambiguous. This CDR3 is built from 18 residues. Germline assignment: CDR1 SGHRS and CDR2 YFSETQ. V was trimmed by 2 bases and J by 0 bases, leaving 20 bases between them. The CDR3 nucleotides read TGCGCCAGCAGCTTCTCGGCAGAACCCTCTAGAATGAACACTGAAGCTTTCTTT. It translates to CASSFSAEPSRMNTEAFF.

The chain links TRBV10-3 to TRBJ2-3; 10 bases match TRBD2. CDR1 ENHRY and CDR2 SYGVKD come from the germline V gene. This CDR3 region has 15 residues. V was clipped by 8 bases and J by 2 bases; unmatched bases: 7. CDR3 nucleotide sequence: TGTGCCATCGCGTTTACTAGCGGGGCCACAGATACGCAGTATTTT. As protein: CAIAFTSGATDTQYF.

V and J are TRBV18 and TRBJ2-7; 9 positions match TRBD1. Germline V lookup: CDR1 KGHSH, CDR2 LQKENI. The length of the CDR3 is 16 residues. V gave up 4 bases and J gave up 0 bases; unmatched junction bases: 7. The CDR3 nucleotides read TGTGCCAGCTCACTCAGCGCACAGGGGGCCTCCTACGAGCAGTACTTC. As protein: CASSLSAQGASYEQYF.

The CDR3 DNA follows: TGTGCCAGCAGTGCCAGCCCACAGGGGGCGAGGAATTCACCCCTCCACTTT. It is translated as CASSASPQGARNSPLHF. The chain combines TRBV6-2 or TRBV6-3 with TRBJ1-6; TRBD1 agrees at 9 bases. This CDR3 is built from 17 residues. CDR1 is MNHEY and CDR2 is SVGEGT in the germline V gene. J was trimmed by 7 bases and V by 5 bases; bases with no gene match: 12.

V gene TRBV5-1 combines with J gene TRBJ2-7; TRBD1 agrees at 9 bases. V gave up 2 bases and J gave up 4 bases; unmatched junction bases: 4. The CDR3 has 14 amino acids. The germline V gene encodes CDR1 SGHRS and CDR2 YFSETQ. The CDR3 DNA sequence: TGCGCCAGCAGCTTAGGGGGACAGGGATACGAGCAGTACTTC. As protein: CASSLGGQGYEQYF.

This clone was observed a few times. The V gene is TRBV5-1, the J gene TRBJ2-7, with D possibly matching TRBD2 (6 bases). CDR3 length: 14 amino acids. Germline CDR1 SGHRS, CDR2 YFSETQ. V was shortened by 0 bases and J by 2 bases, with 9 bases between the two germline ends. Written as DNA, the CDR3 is TGCGCCAGCAGCTTGGCCGGACTAACCTACGAGCAGTACTTC. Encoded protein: CASSLAGLTYEQYF.

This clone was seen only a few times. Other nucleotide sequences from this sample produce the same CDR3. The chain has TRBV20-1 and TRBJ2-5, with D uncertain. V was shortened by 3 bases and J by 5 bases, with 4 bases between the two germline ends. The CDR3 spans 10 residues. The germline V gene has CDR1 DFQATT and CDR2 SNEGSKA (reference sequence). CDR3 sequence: CSASQETQYF. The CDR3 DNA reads TGCAGTGCTAGTCAGGAGACCCAGTACTTC.

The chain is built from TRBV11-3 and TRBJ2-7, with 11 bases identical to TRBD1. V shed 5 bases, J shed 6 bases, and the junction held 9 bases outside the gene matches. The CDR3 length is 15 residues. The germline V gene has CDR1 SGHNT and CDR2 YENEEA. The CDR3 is CASSLTGTGGSEQYF. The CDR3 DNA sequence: TGTGCCAGCAGCCTGACCGGGACAGGGGGTAGCGAGCAGTACTTC.

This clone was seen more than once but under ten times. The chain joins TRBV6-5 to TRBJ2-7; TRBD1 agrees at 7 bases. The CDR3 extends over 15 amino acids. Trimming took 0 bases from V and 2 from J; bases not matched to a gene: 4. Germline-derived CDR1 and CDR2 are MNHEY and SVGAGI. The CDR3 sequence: CASSYSGTVTYEQYF. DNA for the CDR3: TGTGCCAGCAGTTACTCAGGGACAGTTACCTACGAGCAGTACTTC.